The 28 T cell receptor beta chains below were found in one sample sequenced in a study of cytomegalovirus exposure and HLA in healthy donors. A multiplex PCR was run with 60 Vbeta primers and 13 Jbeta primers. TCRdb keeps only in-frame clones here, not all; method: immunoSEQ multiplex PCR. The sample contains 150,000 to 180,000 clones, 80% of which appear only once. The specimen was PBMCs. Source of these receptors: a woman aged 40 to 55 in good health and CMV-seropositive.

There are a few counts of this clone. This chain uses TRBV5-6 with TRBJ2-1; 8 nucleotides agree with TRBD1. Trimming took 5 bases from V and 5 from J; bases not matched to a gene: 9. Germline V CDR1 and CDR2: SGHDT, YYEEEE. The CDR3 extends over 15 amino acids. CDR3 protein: CASSLRGDRNNEQFF. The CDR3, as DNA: TGTGCCAGCAGTTTGAGGGGGGACAGGAACAATGAGCAGTTCTTC.

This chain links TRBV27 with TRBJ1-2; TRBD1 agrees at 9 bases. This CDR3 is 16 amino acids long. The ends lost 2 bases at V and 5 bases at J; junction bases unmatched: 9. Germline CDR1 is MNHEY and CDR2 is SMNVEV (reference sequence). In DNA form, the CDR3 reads TGTGCCAGCAGTTTAACCGCCGGGACAGGGTGGTATGGCTACACCTTC. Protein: CASSLTAGTGWYGYTF.

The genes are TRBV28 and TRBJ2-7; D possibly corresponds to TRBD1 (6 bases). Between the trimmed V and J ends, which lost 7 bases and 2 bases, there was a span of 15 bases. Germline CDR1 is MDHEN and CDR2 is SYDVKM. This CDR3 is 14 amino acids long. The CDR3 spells CASISGGRTYEQYF. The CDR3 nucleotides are TGTGCCAGCATCTCTGGGGGCAGGACCTACGAGCAGTACTTC. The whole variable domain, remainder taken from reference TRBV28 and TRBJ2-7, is DVKVTQSSRYLVKRTGEKVFLECVQDMDHENMFWYRQDPGLGLRLIYFSYDVKMKEKGDIPEGYSVSREKKERFSLILESASTNQTSMYLCASISGGRTYEQYFGPGTRLTVT.

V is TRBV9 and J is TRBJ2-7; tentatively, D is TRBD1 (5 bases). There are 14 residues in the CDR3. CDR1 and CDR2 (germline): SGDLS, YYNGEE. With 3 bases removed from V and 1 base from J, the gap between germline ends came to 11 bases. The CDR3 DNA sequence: TGTGCCAGCAGCGCGGACACCTCATCCTACGAGCAGTACTTC. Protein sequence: CASSADTSSYEQYF.

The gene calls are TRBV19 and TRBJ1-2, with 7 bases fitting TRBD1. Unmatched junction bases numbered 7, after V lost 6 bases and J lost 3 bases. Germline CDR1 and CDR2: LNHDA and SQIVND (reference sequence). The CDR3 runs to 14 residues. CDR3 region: CASSKQGPDYGYTF. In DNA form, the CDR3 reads TGTGCCAGTAGCAAACAGGGGCCCGACTATGGCTACACCTTC.

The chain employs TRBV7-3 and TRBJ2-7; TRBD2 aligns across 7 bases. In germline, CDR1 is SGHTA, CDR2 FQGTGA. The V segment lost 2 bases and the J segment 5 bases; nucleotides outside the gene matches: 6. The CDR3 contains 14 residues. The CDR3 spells CASSLGAGANEQYF. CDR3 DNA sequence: TGTGCCAGCAGCTTAGGGGCGGGAGCAAACGAGCAGTACTTC.

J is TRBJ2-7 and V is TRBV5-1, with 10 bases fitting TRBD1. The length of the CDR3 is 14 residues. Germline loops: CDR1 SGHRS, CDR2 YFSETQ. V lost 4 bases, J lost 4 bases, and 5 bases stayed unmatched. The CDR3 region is CASSNPGQGYEQYF. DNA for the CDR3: TGCGCCAGCAGCAACCCGGGACAGGGGTACGAGCAGTACTTC.

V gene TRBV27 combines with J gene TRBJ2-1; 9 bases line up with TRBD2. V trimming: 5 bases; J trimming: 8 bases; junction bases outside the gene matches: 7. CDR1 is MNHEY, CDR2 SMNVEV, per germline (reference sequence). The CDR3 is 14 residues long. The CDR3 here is CASSGGRAIYEQFF. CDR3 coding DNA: TGTGCCAGCAGTGGCGGGAGGGCCATTTATGAGCAGTTCTTC.

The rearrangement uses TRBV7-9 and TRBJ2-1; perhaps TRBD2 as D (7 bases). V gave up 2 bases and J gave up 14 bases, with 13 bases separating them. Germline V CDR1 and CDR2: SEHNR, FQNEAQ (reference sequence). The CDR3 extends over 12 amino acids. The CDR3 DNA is TGTGCCAGCAGCTTACTGGGGGAGGGGGAGTTCTTC. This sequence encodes CASSLLGEGEFF.

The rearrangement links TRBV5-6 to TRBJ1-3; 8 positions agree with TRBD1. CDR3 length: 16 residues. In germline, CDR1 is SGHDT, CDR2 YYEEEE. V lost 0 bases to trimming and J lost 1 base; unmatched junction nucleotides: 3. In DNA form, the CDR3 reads TGTGCCAGCAGCTTGGGGACAGGGTGGTCTGGAAACACCATATATTTT. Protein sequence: CASSLGTGWSGNTIYF.

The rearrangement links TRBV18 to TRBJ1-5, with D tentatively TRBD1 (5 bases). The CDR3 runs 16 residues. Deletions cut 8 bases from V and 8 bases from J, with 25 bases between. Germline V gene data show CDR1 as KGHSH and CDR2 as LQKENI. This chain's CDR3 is CASPSPVQGGRKPQHF. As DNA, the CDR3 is TGTGCCAGCCCGTCACCGGTCCAGGGAGGACGAAAGCCCCAGCATTTT.

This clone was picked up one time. CDR3: CASIMGTGGRGNTEAFF. CDR3 sequence (DNA): TGTGCCAGCATCATGGGGACAGGGGGTCGGGGGAACACTGAAGCTTTCTTT. The rearrangement links TRBV7-9 to TRBJ1-1; 11 nucleotides agree with TRBD1. V was pared by 7 bases and J by 1 base, with 11 bases of the junction left unmatched. The CDR3 length is 17 residues. Germline V gene sequence: CDR1 SEHNR, CDR2 FQNEAQ (reference sequence).

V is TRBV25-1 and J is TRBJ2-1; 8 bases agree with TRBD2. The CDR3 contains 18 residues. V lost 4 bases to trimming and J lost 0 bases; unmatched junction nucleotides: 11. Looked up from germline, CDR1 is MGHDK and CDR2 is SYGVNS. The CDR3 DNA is TGTGCCAGCAGTGGGGCGGGGGAGCGGGAGAGCTCCTACAATGAGCAGTTCTTC. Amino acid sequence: CASSGAGERESSYNEQFF.

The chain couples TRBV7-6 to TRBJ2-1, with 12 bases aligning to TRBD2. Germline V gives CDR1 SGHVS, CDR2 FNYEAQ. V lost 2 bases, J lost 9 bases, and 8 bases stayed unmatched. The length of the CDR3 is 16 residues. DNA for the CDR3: TGTGCCAGCAGCTTACGGCTAGCGGGAGGGCAGAGTGAGCAGTTCTTC. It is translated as CASSLRLAGGQSEQFF.

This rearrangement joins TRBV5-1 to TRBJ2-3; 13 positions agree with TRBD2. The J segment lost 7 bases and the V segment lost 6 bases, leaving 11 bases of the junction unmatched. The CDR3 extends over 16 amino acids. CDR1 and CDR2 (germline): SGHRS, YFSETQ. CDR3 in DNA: TGCGCCAGCACCCTAGGTTGGACTAGCGGGAGCAATACGCAGTATTTT. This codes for CASTLGWTSGSNTQYF.

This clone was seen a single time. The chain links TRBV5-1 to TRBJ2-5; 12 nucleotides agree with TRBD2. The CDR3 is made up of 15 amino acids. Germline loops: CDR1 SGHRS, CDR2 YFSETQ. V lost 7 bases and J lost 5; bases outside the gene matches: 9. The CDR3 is CASGRQTSGSETQYF. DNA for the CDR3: TGCGCCAGCGGGCGACAGACTAGCGGGAGTGAGACCCAGTACTTC.

As DNA, the CDR3 is TGTGCCAGCTCACCTACACAGGGGCTGGAGGACACTGAAGCTTTCTTT. Residues: CASSPTQGLEDTEAFF. The chain combines TRBV18 with TRBJ1-1; TRBD1 matches at 7 bases. Germline-derived CDR1 and CDR2 are KGHSH and LQKENI. The J segment lost 3 bases and the V segment lost 3 bases, leaving 10 bases of the junction unmatched. CDR3 length: 16 residues.

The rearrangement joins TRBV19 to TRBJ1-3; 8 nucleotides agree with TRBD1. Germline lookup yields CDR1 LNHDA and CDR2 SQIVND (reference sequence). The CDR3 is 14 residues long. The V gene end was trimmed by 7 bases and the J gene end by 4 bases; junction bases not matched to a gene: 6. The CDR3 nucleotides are TGTGCCAGTAACGTACAGGGGGAAGGAAACACCATATATTTT. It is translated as CASNVQGEGNTIYF. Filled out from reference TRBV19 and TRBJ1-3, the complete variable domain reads DGGITQSPKYLFRKEGQNVTLSCEQNLNHDAMYWYRQDPGQGLRLIYYSQIVNDFQKGDIAEGYSVSREKKESFPLTVTSAQKNPTAFYLCASNVQGEGNTIYFGEGSWLTVV.

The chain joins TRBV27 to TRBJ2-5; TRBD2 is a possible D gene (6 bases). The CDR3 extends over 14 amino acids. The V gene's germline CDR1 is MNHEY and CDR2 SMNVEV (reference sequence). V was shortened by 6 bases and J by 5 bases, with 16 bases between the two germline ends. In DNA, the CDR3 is TGTGCCAGCAGCCACGGGAGCCTGGGGGAGACCCAGTACTTC. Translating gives CASSHGSLGETQYF.

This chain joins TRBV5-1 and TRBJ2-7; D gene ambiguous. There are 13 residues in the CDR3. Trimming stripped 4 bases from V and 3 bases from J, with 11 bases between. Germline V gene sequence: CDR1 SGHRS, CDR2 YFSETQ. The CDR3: CASSPTVNYEQYF. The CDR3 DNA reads TGCGCCAGCAGCCCCACGGTGAACTACGAGCAGTACTTC.

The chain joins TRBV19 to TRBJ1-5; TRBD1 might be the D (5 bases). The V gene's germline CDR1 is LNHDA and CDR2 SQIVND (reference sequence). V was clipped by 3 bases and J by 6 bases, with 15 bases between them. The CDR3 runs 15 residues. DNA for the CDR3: TGTGCCAGTAGTATCGCCCCCCCAGGGATTCAGCCCCAGCATTTT. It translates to CASSIAPPGIQPQHF.

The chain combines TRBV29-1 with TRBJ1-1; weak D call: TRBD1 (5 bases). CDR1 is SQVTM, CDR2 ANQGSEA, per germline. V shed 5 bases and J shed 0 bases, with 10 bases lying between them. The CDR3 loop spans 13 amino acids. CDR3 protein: CSVRGGLNTEAFF. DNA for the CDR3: TGCAGCGTTCGGGGGGGACTGAACACTGAAGCTTTCTTT.

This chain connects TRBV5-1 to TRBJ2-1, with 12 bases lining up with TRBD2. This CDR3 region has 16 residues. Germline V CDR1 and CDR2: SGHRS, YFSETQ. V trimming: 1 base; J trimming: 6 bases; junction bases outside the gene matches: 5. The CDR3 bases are TGCGCCAGCAGCTTGCGACTAGCGGGAGTCGGCAATGAGCAGTTCTTC. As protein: CASSLRLAGVGNEQFF.

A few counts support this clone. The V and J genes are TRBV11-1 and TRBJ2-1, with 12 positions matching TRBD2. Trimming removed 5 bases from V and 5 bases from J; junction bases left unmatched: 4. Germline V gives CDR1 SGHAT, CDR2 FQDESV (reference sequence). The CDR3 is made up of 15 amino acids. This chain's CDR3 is CASSLRLAGDNEQFF. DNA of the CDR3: TGTGCCAGCAGCCTAAGACTAGCGGGGGACAATGAGCAGTTCTTC.

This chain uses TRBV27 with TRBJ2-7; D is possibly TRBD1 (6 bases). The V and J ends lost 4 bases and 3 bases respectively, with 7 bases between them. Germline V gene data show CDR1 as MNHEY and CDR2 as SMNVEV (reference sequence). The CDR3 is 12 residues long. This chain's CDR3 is CASSSQGYEQYF. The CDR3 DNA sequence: TGTGCCAGCAGTTCACAGGGCTACGAGCAGTACTTC.

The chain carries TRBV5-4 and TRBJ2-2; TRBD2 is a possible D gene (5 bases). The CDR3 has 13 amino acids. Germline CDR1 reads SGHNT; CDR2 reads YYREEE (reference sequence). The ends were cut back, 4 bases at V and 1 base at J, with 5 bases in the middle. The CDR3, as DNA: TGTGCCAGCAGCCGGGAGAACACCGGGGAGCTGTTTTTT. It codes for CASSRENTGELFF. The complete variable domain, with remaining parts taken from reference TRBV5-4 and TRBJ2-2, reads ETGVTQSPTHLIKTRGQQVTLRCSSQSGHNTVSWYQQALGQGPQFIFQYYREEENGRGNFPPRFSGLQFPNYSSELNVNALELDDSALYLCASSRENTGELFFGEGSRLTVL.

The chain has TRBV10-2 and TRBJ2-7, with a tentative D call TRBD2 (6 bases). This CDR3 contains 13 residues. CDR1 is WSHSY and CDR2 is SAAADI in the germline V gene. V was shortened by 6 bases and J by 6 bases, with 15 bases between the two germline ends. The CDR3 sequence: CASRAGLLSEQYF. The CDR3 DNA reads TGCGCCAGCAGAGCGGGCCTACTAAGCGAGCAGTACTTC.

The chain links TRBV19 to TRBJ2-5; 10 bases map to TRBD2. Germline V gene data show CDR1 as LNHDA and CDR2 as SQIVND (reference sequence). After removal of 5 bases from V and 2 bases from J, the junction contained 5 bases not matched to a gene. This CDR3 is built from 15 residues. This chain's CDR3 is CASSPRTSGQETQYF. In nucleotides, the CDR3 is TGTGCCAGTAGTCCCCGGACTAGCGGACAAGAGACCCAGTACTTC.